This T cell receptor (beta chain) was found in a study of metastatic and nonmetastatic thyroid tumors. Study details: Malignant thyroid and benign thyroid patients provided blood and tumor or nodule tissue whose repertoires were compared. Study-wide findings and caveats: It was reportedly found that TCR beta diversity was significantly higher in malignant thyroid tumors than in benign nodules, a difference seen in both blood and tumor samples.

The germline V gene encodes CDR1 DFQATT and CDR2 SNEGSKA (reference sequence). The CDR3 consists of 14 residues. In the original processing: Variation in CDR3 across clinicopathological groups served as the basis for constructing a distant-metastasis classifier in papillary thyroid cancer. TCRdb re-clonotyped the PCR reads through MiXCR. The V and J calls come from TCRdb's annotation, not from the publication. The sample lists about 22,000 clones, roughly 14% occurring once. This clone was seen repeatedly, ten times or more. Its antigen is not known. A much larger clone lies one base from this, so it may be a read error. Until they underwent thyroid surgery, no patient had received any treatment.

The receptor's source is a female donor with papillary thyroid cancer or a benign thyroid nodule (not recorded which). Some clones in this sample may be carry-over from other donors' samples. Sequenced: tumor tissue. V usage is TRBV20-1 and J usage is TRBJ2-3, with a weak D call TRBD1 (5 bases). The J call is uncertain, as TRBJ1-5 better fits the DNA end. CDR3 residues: CRPTSSRRGDTQHF. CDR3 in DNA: TGCAGACCCACTAGCTCCAGGAGGGGAGATACGCAGCATTTT.